Below, one TCR beta chain is given with its context. What it binds is unknown. These data belong to a study of tumor and adjacent non-tumor tissue in lung cancer. Whole-study results and caveats: Tumor repertoires had a smaller top 100 clone share than normal lung.

CDR3 length: 15 amino acids. Germline values: CDR1 SGHVS, CDR2 FQNEAQ. The V gene end was trimmed by 7 bases and the J gene end by 4 bases; junction bases not matched to a gene: 10. A modified ARM-PCR protocol with three rounds of nested PCR amplified TCRbeta. Via MiXCR, TCRdb re-called the multiplex PCR reads, giving one row per CDR3 protein. Of roughly 70,000 distinct CDR3 sequences listed, nearly 70% were seen once; the top ten hold 25% to 35%. The template was RNA from unsorted bulk tissue. This non-tumor lung sample came from over 3 cm beyond the tumor edge. The chain joins TRBV7-8 to TRBJ2-5; TRBD2 agrees at 9 bases. The receptor's source is a woman between 50 and 59 years old with non-small cell lung cancer. The sequencing input was distant non-tumor lung tissue. CDR3 nucleotides: TGTGCCAGCACCGCTGGGACTAGCATTGGAGAGACCCAGTACTTC. Its translation is CASTAGTSIGETQYF.